Listed below are T cell receptor beta chains from one sample, sequenced in a study of T cell repertoires in cytomegalovirus infection. TCRdb redid the calling of the reads with MiXCR, one entry per CDR3 protein. The sample lists roughly 180,000 distinct CDR3 sequences; 28% were seen once. Sequencing used PBMCs. These TCRs come from a human donor in good health (CMV status not recorded). Some clones in this sample may be carry-over from other donors' samples. CDR3s include the opening cysteine and the closing phenylalanine or tryptophan. The order of the fields is V gene, J gene, D gene, clone size, CDR3 protein, CDR3 DNA. D genes are given only for firm matches. Expanded clones are given a class, and other clones once, few, many or no size at all.

V gene: TRBV7-2; J gene: TRBJ1-2; D gene: .; clone size: few; CDR3 protein: CASSLGGGASYGYTF; CDR3 DNA: TGTGCCAGCAGCTTGGGGGGGGGAGCTAGCTATGGCTACACCTTC
V gene: TRBV7-2; J gene: TRBJ1-1; D gene: .; clone size: few; CDR3 protein: CASSLESAEAAFF; CDR3 DNA: TGTGCCAGCAGCTTAGAATCGGCAGAAGCGGCTTTCTTT
V gene: TRBV12-3/TRBV12-4; J gene: TRBJ1-1; D gene: TRBD1; clone size: few; CDR3 protein: CASSRPGQMNTEAFF; CDR3 DNA: TGTGCCAGCAGTCGACCGGGACAGATGAACACTGAAGCTTTCTTT
V gene: TRBV12-3/TRBV12-4; J gene: TRBJ1-1; D gene: .; clone size: few; CDR3 protein: CASSYQGPANTEAFF; CDR3 DNA: TGTGCCAGCAGTTACCAGGGCCCTGCGAACACTGAAGCTTTCTTT
V gene: TRBV7-2; J gene: TRBJ1-1; D gene: .; clone size: many; CDR3 protein: CASSSTVLMNTEAFF; CDR3 DNA: TGTGCCAGCAGCTCAACGGTCCTCATGAACACTGAAGCTTTCTTT
V gene: TRBV20-1; J gene: TRBJ1-6; D gene: TRBD1; clone size: .; CDR3 protein: CSARTGGTGEKSPLHF; CDR3 DNA: TGCAGTGCTCGGACCGGGGGGACAGGGGAGAAGTCACCCCTCCACTTT
V gene: TRBV2; J gene: TRBJ1-1; D gene: .; clone size: .; CDR3 protein: CASKDRKTEAFF; CDR3 DNA: TGTGCCAGCAAAGACAGGAAGACTGAAGCTTTCTTT
V gene: TRBV7-2; J gene: TRBJ2-7; D gene: .; clone size: few; CDR3 protein: CASSLDGGADEQYF; CDR3 DNA: TGTGCCAGCAGCTTAGATGGGGGTGCCGACGAGCAGTACTTC
V gene: TRBV20-1; J gene: TRBJ1-4; D gene: .; clone size: few; CDR3 protein: CSARDRGELFF; CDR3 DNA: TGCAGTGCTAGAGATCGAGGAGAACTGTTTTTT
V gene: TRBV11-2; J gene: TRBJ1-1; D gene: .; clone size: many; CDR3 protein: CASSLWGRDTEAFF; CDR3 DNA: TGTGCCAGCAGCTTATGGGGCCGGGACACTGAAGCTTTCTTT
V gene: TRBV7-2; J gene: TRBJ2-3; D gene: TRBD1; clone size: many; CDR3 protein: CASSLAPGQGIPDTQYF; CDR3 DNA: TGTGCCAGCAGCTTAGCGCCGGGACAGGGGATCCCAGATACGCAGTATTTT
V gene: TRBV29-1; J gene: TRBJ2-5; D gene: .; clone size: many; CDR3 protein: CSVGTGEGETQYF; CDR3 DNA: TGCAGCGTCGGGACGGGGGAAGGAGAGACCCAGTACTTC
V gene: TRBV6-5; J gene: TRBJ1-1; D gene: .; clone size: .; CDR3 protein: CASRYSWGEAFF; CDR3 DNA: TGTGCCAGCCGTTACTCTTGGGGTGAAGCTTTCTTT
V gene: TRBV9; J gene: TRBJ1-1; D gene: .; clone size: .; CDR3 protein: CASSPLSGTGTEAFF; CDR3 DNA: TGTGCCAGCAGCCCCCTCTCAGGGACGGGCACTGAAGCTTTCTTT
V gene: TRBV7-2; J gene: TRBJ2-3; D gene: TRBD1; clone size: .; CDR3 protein: CASMTGPSTDTQYF; CDR3 DNA: TGTGCCAGCATGACAGGGCCTAGCACAGATACGCAGTATTTT
V gene: TRBV7-9; J gene: TRBJ2-7; D gene: .; clone size: few; CDR3 protein: CASSSRATAYEQYF; CDR3 DNA: TGTGCCAGCAGCAGCAGAGCGACAGCTTACGAGCAGTACTTC
V gene: TRBV5-1; J gene: TRBJ1-1; D gene: .; clone size: .; CDR3 protein: CASSLSGTGTEAFF; CDR3 DNA: TGCGCCAGCAGCTTGAGCGGGACGGGAACTGAAGCTTTCTTT
V gene: TRBV7-2; J gene: TRBJ1-5; D gene: .; clone size: few; CDR3 protein: CASSFQRNQPQHF; CDR3 DNA: TGTGCCAGCAGCTTCCAACGGAATCAGCCCCAGCATTTT
V gene: TRBV7-2; J gene: TRBJ2-5; D gene: TRBD1; clone size: many; CDR3 protein: CASSLRQGRETQYF; CDR3 DNA: TGTGCCAGCAGCCTCCGACAGGGGAGAGAGACCCAGTACTTC
V gene: TRBV30; J gene: TRBJ1-2; D gene: .; clone size: .; CDR3 protein: CAWIRGEHYGYTF; CDR3 DNA: TGTGCCTGGATAAGGGGGGAACACTATGGCTACACCTTC
V gene: TRBV7-6; J gene: TRBJ1-4; D gene: .; clone size: .; CDR3 protein: CASSPGGSNEKLFF; CDR3 DNA: TGTGCCAGCAGCCCTGGGGGGTCTAATGAAAAACTGTTTTTT
V gene: TRBV11-2; J gene: TRBJ2-5; D gene: .; clone size: few; CDR3 protein: CASSLDGFQETQYF; CDR3 DNA: TGTGCCAGCAGCCTCGACGGATTCCAAGAGACCCAGTACTTC
V gene: TRBV5-6; J gene: TRBJ1-2; D gene: TRBD1; clone size: .; CDR3 protein: CASSVGQGARGYTF; CDR3 DNA: TGTGCCAGCAGCGTGGGACAGGGGGCGCGGGGCTACACCTTC
V gene: TRBV19; J gene: TRBJ2-7; D gene: .; clone size: few; CDR3 protein: CASSIEGNEQYF; CDR3 DNA: TGTGCCAGTAGTATAGAAGGGAACGAGCAGTACTTC
V gene: TRBV3-1; J gene: TRBJ2-1; D gene: .; clone size: many; CDR3 protein: CASSQERGRRDEQFF; CDR3 DNA: TGTGCCAGCAGCCAAGAAAGGGGAAGGCGCGATGAGCAGTTCTTC
V gene: TRBV20-1; J gene: TRBJ2-1; D gene: .; clone size: few; CDR3 protein: CSAREAAGSNEQFF; CDR3 DNA: TGCAGTGCTAGAGAGGCGGCAGGGTCCAATGAGCAGTTCTTC
V gene: TRBV19; J gene: TRBJ1-5; D gene: TRBD1; clone size: .; CDR3 protein: CASSMTGYNQPQHF; CDR3 DNA: TGTGCCAGTAGTATGACAGGGTACAATCAGCCCCAGCATTTT